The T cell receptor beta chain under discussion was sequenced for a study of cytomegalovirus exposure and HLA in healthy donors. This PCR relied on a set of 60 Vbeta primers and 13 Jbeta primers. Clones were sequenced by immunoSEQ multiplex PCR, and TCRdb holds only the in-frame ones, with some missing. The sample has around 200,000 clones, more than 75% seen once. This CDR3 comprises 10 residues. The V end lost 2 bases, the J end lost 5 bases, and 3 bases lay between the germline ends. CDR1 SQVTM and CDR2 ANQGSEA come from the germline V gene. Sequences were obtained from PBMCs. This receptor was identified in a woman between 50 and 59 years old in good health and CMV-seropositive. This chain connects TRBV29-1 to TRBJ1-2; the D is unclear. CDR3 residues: CSVEQYGYTF. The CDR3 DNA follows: TGCAGCGTTGAACAGTATGGCTACACCTTC.